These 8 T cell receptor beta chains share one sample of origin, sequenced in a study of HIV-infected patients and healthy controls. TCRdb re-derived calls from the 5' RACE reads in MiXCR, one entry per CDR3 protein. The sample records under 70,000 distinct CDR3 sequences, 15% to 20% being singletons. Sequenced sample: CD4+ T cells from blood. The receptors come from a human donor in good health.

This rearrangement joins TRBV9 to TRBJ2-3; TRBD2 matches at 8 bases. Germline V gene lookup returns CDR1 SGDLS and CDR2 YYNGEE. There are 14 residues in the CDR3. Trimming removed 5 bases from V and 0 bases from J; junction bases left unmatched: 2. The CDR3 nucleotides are TGTGCCAGCAGAGCGGGAGCTAGCACAGATACGCAGTATTTT. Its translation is CASRAGASTDTQYF.

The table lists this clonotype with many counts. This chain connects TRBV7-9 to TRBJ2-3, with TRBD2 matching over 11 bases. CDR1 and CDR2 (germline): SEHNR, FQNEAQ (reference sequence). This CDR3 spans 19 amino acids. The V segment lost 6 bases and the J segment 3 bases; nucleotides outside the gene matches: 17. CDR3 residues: CASSSRVDVAGGRTDTQYF. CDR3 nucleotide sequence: TGTGCCAGCAGTTCCAGGGTGGACGTAGCGGGGGGGAGGACAGATACGCAGTATTTT.

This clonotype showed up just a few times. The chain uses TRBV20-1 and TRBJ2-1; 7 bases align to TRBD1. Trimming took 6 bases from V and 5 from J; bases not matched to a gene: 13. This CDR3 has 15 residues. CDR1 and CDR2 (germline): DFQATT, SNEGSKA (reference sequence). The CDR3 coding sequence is TGCAGTGCAGATCCGGGACAGACTCTCCACAATGAGCAGTTCTTC. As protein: CSADPGQTLHNEQFF.

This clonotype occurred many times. This chain's CDR3 is CSARQTATRNYGYTF. The CDR3 DNA reads as TGCAGTGCTAGACAGACAGCCACGCGTAACTATGGCTACACCTTC. This chain uses TRBV20-1 with TRBJ1-2; D may be TRBD1 (5 bases). CDR3 length equals 15 residues. Trimming removed 2 bases from V and 1 base from J, with 14 bases in between. Germline CDR1 reads DFQATT; CDR2 reads SNEGSKA (reference sequence).

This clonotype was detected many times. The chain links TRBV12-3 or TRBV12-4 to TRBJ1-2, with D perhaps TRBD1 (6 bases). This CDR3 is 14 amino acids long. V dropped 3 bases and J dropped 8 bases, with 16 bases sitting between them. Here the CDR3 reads CASSFPAGGGGYTF. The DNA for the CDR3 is TGTGCCAGCAGTTTTCCCGCGGGGGGCGGAGGCTACACCTTC.

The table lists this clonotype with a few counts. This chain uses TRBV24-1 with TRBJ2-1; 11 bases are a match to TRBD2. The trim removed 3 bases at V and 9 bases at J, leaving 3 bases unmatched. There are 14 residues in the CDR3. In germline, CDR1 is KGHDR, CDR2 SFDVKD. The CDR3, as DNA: TGTGCCACCAGTGATCCGACTAGCGGGATTGAGCAGTTCTTC. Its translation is CATSDPTSGIEQFF.

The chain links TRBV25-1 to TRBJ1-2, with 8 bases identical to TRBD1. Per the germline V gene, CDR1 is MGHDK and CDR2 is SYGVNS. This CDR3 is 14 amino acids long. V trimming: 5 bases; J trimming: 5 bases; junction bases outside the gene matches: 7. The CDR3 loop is CASSLTGAPYGYTF. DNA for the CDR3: TGTGCCAGCAGTCTGACAGGGGCTCCTTATGGCTACACCTTC.

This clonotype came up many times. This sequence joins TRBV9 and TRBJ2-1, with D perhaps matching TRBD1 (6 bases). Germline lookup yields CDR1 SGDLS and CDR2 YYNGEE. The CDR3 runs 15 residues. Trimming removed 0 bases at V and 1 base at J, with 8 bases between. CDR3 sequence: CASSVEGTSYNEQFF. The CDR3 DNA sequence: TGTGCCAGCAGCGTAGAGGGGACATCCTACAATGAGCAGTTCTTC. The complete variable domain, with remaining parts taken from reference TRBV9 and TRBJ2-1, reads DSGVTQTPKHLITATGQRVTLRCSPRSGDLSVYWYQQSLDQGLQFLIQYYNGEERAKGNILERFSAQQFPDLHSELNLSSLELGDSALYFCASSVEGTSYNEQFFGPGTRLTVL.